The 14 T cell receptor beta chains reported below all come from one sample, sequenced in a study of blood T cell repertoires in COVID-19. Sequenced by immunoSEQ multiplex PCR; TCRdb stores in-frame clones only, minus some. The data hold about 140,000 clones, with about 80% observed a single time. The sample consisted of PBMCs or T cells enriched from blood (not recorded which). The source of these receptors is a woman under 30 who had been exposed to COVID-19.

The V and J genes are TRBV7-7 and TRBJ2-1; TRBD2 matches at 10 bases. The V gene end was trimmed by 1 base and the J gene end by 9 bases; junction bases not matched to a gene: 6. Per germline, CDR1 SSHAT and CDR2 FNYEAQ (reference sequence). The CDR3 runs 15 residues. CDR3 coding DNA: TGTGCCAGCAGCTTAGAGCTAGCGGGAGTAGGTGAGCAGTTCTTC. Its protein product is CASSLELAGVGEQFF. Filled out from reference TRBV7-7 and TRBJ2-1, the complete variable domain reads GAGVSQSPRYKVTKRGQDVTLRCDPISSHATLYWYQQALGQGPEFLTYFNYEAQPDKSGLPSDRFSAERPEGSISTLTIQRTEQRDSAMYRCASSLELAGVGEQFFGPGTRLTVL.

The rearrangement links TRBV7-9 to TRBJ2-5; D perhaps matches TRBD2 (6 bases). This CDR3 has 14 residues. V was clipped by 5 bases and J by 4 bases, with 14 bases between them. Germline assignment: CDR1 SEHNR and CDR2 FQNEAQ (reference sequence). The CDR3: CASSRGREIETQYF. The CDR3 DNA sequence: TGTGCCAGCAGCCGTGGGCGGGAAATAGAGACCCAGTACTTC.

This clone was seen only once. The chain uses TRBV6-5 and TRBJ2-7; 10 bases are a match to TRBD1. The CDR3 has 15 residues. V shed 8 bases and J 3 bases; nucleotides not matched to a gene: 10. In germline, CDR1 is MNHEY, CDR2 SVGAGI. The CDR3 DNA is TGTGCCAGCCGGAGAACGGGACAGGGGAACTACGAGCAGTACTTC. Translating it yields CASRRTGQGNYEQYF.

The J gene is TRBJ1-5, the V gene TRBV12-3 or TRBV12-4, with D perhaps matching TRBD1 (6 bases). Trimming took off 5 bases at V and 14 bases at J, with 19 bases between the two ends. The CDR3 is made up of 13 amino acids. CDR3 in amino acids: CASSAAGAARKHF. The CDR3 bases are TGTGCCAGCAGTGCGGCGGGGGCGGCCAGGAAGCATTTT.

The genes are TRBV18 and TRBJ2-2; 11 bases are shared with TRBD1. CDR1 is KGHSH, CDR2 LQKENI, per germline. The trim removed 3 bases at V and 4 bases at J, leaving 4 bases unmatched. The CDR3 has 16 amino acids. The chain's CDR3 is CASSPGTGGITGELFF. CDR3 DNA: TGTGCCAGCTCACCCGGGACAGGGGGTATCACCGGGGAGCTGTTTTTT.

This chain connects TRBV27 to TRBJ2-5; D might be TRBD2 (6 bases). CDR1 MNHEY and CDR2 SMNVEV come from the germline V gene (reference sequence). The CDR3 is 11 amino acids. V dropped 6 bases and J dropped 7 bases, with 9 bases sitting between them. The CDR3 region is CASSRAGTQYF. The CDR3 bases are TGTGCCAGCAGCCGAGCGGGGACCCAGTACTTC.

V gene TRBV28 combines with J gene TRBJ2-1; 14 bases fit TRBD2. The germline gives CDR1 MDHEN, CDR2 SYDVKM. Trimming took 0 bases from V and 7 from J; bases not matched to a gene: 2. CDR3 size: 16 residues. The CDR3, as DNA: TGTGCCAGCAGTTTATGGACTAGCGGGAGGGGGAATGAGCAGTTCTTC. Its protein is CASSLWTSGRGNEQFF.

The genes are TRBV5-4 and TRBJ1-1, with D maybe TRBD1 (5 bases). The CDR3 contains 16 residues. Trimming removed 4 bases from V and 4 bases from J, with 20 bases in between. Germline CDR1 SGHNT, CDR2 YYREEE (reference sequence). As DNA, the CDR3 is TGTGCCAGCAGCGTGGGGGGGAGGCAGTTGATCACTGAAGCTTTCTTT. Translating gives CASSVGGRQLITEAFF.

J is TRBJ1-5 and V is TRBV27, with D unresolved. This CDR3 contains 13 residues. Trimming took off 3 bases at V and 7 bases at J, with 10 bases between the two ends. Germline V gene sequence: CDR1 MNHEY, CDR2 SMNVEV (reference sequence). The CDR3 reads CASSLAGNQPQHF. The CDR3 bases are TGTGCCAGCAGTTTGGCGGGAAACCAGCCCCAGCATTTT.

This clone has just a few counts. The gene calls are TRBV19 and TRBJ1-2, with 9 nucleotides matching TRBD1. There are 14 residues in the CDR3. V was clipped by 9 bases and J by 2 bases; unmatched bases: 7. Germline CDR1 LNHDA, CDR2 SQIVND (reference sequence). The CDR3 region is CASRDRVPNYGYTF. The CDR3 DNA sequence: TGTGCCAGCCGGGACAGGGTTCCCAACTATGGCTACACCTTC.

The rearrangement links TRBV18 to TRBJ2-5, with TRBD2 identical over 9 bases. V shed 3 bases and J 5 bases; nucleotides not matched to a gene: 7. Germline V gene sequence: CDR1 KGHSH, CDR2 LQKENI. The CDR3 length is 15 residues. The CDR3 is CASSPRGSGSETQYF. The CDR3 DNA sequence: TGTGCCAGCTCACCGAGGGGTAGCGGGAGTGAGACCCAGTACTTC.

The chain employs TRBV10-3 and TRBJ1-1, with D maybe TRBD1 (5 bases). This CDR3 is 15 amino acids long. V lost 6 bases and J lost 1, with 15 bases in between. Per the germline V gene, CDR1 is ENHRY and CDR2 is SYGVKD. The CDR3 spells CAIRDPAGKNTEAFF. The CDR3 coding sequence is TGTGCCATCAGGGACCCGGCAGGGAAGAACACTGAAGCTTTCTTT.

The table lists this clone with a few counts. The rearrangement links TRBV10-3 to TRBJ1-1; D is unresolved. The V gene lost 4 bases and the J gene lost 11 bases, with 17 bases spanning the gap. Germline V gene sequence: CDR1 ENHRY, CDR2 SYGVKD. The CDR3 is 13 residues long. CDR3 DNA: TGTGCCATCAGTGCCTACCCGGGAGAGAAGGCTTTCTTT. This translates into CAISAYPGEKAFF.

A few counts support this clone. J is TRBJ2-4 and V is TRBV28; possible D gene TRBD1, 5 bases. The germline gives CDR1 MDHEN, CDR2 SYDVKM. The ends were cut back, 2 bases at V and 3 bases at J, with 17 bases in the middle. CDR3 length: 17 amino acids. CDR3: CASSLIPQGSGKNIQYF. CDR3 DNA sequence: TGTGCCAGCAGTTTAATCCCCCAGGGTTCGGGCAAAAACATTCAGTACTTC. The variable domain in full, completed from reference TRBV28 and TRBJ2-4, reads DVKVTQSSRYLVKRTGEKVFLECVQDMDHENMFWYRQDPGLGLRLIYFSYDVKMKEKGDIPEGYSVSREKKERFSLILESASTNQTSMYLCASSLIPQGSGKNIQYFGAGTRLSVL.